This T cell receptor (beta chain) emerged from a study of neoadjuvant anti-PD-1 for oral cavity cancer. CDR1 and CDR2 from the germline V gene are GTSNPN and SVGIG (reference sequence). Trimming took off 5 bases at V and 6 bases at J, with 14 bases between the two ends. This CDR3 region has 13 residues. TCRdb's copy holds only in-frame clones and misses some; the assay was immunoSEQ multiplex PCR. The data hold over 8,500 clones, with approximately 61% observed a single time. The source of this sequence is a person aged 35 to 85 with oral cavity squamous cell carcinoma. The material sequenced was tumor tissue, taken before nivolumab (anti-PD-1) treatment. The chain joins TRBV30 to TRBJ2-1; no clear D gene. The CDR3 DNA reads TGTGCCTGGGTGGGCTACCTCTCCAATGAGCAGTTCTTC. Translating it yields CAWVGYLSNEQFF.